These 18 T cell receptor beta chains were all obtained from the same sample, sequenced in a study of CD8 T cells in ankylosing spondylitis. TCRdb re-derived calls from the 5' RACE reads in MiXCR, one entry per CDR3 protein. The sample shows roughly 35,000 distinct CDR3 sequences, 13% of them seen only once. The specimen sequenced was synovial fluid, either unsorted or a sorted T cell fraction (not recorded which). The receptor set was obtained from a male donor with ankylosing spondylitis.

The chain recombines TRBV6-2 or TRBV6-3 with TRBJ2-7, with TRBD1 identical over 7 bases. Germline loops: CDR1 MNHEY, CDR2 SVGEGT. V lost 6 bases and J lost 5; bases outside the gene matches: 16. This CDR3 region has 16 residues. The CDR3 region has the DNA TGTGCCAGCAGGGGTGGCCCGGGACAGTTTTGGAACGAGCAGTACTTC. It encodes CASRGGPGQFWNEQYF.

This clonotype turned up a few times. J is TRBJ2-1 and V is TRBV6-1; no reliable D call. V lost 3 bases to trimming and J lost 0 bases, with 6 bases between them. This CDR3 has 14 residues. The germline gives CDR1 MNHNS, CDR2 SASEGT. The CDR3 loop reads CASSEESSYNEQFF. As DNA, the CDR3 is TGTGCCAGCAGTGAGGAAAGCTCCTACAATGAGCAGTTCTTC.

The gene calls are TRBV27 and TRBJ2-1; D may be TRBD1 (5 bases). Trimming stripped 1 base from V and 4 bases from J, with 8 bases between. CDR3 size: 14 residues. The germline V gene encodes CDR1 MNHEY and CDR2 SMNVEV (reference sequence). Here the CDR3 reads CASSLLSGYNEQFF. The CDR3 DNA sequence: TGTGCCAGCAGTTTATTATCAGGGTACAATGAGCAGTTCTTC.

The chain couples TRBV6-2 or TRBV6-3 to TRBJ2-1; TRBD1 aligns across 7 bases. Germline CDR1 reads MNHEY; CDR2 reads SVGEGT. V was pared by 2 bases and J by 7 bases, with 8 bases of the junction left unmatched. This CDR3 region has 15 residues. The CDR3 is CASSYTLQGSNEQFF. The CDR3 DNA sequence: TGTGCCAGCAGTTACACTTTACAGGGGTCGAATGAGCAGTTCTTC.

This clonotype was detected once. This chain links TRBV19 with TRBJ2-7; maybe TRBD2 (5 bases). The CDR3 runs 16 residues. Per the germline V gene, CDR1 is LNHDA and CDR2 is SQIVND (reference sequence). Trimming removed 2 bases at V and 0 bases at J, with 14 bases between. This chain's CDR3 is CASSIKGGSSSYEQYF. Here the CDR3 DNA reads TGTGCCAGTAGTATAAAAGGCGGGTCTAGCTCCTACGAGCAGTACTTC.

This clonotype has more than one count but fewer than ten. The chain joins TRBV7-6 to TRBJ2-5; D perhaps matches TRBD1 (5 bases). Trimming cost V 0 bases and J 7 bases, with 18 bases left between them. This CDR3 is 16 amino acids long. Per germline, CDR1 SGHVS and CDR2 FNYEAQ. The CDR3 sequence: CASSLAQAGPLGTQYF. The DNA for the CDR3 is TGTGCCAGCAGCTTAGCGCAGGCAGGGCCTCTAGGGACCCAGTACTTC.

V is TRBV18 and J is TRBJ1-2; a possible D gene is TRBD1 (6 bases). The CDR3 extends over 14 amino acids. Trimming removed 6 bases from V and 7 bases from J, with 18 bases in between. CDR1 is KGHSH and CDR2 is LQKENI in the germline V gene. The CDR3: CASSHRATISGYTF. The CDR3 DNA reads TGTGCCAGCTCTCACAGGGCCACTATAAGTGGCTACACCTTC.

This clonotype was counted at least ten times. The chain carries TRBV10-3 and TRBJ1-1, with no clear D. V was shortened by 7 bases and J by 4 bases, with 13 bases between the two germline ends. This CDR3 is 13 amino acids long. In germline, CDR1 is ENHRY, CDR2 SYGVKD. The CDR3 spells CAITPGLPTEAFF. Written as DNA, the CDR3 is TGTGCCATCACGCCCGGGCTTCCCACTGAAGCTTTCTTT.

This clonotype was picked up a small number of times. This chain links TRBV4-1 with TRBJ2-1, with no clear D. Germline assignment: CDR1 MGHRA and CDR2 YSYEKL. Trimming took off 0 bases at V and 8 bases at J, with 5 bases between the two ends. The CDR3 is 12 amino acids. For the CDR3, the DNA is TGCGCCAGCAGCCAAGAGGGTCATGAGCAGTTCTTC. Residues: CASSQEGHEQFF.

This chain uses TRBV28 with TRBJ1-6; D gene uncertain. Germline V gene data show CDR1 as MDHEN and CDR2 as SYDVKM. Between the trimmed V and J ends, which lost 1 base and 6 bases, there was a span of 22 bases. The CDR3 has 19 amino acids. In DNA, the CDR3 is TGTGCCAGCAGTTTATACTCTCAGCTTCCGCGGGTCTTTAATTCACCCCTCCACTTT. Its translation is CASSLYSQLPRVFNSPLHF.

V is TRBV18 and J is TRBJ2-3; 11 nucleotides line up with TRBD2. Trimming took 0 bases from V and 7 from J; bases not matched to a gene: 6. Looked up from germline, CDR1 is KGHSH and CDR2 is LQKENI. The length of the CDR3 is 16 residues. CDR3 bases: TGTGCCAGCTCACCACCTGGGGCTAGCGGGAGGAATACGCAGTATTTT. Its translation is CASSPPGASGRNTQYF. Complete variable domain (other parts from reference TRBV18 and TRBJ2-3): NAGVMQNPRHLVRRRGQEARLRCSPMKGHSHVYWYRQLPEEGLKFMVYLQKENIIDESGMPKERFSAEFPKEGPSILRIQQVVRGDSAAYFCASSPPGASGRNTQYFGPGTRLTVL.

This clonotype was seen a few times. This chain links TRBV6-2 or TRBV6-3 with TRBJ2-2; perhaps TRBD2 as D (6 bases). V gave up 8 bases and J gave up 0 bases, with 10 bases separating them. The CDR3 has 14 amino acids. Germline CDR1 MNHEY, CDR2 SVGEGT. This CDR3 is CASQGGTNTGELFF. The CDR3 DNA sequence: TGTGCCAGCCAGGGAGGAACGAACACCGGGGAGCTGTTTTTT.

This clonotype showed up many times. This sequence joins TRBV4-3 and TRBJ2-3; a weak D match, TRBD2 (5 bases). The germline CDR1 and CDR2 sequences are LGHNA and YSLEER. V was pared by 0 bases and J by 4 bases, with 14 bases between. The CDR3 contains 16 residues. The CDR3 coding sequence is TGCGCCAGCAGCCAAGATTCAACTAGAGGCCCAGATACGCAGTATTTT. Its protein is CASSQDSTRGPDTQYF.

Written as DNA, the CDR3 is TGTGCCAGCAGCGCTGACAGGGGTGCCCCCATACTCTATGGCTACACCTTC. Encoded protein: CASSADRGAPILYGYTF. V gene TRBV7-2 combines with J gene TRBJ1-2; 8 nucleotides match TRBD1. Trimming cost V 5 bases and J 4 bases; bases outside gene matches: 15. Germline values: CDR1 SGHTA, CDR2 FQGNSA. CDR3 length equals 17 residues.

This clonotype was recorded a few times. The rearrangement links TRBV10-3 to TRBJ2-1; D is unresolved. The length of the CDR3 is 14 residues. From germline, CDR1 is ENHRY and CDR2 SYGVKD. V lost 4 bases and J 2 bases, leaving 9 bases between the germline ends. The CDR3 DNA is TGTGCCATCAGTGGGCGGCCCACCTACAATGAGCAGTTCTTC. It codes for CAISGRPTYNEQFF.

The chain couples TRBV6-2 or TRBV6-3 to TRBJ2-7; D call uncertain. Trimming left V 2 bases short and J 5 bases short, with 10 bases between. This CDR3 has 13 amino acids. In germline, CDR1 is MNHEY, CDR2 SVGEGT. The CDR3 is CASSYRDTHEQYF. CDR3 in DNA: TGTGCCAGCAGTTACAGGGATACCCACGAGCAGTACTTC.

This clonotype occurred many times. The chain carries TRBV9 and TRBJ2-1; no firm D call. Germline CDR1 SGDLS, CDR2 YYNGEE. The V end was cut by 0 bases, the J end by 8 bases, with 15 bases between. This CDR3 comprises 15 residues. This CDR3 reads CASSVAPFSVHEQFF. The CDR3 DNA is TGTGCCAGCAGCGTAGCCCCGTTTTCGGTCCATGAGCAGTTCTTC.

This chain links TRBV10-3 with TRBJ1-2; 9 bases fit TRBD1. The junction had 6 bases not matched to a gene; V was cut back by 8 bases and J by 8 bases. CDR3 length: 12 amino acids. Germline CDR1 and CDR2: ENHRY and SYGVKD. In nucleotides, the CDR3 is TGTGCCATCCCTGGGACAGGGAGAGGCTACACCTTC. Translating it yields CAIPGTGRGYTF.